This T cell receptor (beta chain) was recovered during a study of blood T cells in healthy people across ages. Germline trimming cut 4 bases from V and 5 bases from J; bases unmatched to any gene: 6. Germline lookup yields CDR1 SGHRS and CDR2 YFSETQ. The CDR3 spans 14 residues. With a J-beta primer mix and a sample-barcoded 5' primer, a second PCR ran 7 to 11 cycles. TCRdb reprocessed the 5' RACE reads via MiXCR and lists one record per CDR3 protein. The sample holds 540,000 or so distinct CDR3 sequences, about 26% seen once. Input material: blood. The chain recombines TRBV5-1 with TRBJ1-1; 9 nucleotides match TRBD1. The clonotype comes from a woman in her seventies in good health. CDR3 nucleotide sequence: TGCGCCAGCAGCCCACAGGGGGCGAAGACTGAAGCTTTCTTT. Translating gives CASSPQGAKTEAFF.